This T cell receptor beta chain originates from a study of cytotoxic CD8 clonotypes in ibrutinib-treated CLL. Notes on this clone: Its antigen is currently unknown.

Researchers set a sequencing depth target of 1 in 200,000 to 1 in 1 million T cells. The table came from immunoSEQ multiplex PCR; TCRdb's copy has only in-frame clones and leaves some out. The table lists under 300,000 clones, 65% to 85% of them singletons. Study results and limitations: Starting clonality was above that of age-matched healthy donors and tracked circulating CD8+ T-cell counts. Once treatment began, public clonotypes, which were uncommon, contracted or stayed stable.

The sample here was PBMCs, taken at disease progression, from a patient treated with ibrutinib. The clonotype originates from a human donor with chronic lymphocytic leukemia.

The CDR3: CASSHRRQGSNYGYTF. The CDR3 DNA reads as TGCGCCAGCAGCCACCGAAGACAGGGCTCTAACTATGGCTACACCTTC. This chain connects TRBV4-1 to TRBJ1-2, with TRBD1 identical over 7 bases. CDR1 MGHRA and CDR2 YSYEKL come from the germline V gene. The CDR3 length is 16 residues. The ends lost 3 bases at V and 0 bases at J; junction bases unmatched: 7.